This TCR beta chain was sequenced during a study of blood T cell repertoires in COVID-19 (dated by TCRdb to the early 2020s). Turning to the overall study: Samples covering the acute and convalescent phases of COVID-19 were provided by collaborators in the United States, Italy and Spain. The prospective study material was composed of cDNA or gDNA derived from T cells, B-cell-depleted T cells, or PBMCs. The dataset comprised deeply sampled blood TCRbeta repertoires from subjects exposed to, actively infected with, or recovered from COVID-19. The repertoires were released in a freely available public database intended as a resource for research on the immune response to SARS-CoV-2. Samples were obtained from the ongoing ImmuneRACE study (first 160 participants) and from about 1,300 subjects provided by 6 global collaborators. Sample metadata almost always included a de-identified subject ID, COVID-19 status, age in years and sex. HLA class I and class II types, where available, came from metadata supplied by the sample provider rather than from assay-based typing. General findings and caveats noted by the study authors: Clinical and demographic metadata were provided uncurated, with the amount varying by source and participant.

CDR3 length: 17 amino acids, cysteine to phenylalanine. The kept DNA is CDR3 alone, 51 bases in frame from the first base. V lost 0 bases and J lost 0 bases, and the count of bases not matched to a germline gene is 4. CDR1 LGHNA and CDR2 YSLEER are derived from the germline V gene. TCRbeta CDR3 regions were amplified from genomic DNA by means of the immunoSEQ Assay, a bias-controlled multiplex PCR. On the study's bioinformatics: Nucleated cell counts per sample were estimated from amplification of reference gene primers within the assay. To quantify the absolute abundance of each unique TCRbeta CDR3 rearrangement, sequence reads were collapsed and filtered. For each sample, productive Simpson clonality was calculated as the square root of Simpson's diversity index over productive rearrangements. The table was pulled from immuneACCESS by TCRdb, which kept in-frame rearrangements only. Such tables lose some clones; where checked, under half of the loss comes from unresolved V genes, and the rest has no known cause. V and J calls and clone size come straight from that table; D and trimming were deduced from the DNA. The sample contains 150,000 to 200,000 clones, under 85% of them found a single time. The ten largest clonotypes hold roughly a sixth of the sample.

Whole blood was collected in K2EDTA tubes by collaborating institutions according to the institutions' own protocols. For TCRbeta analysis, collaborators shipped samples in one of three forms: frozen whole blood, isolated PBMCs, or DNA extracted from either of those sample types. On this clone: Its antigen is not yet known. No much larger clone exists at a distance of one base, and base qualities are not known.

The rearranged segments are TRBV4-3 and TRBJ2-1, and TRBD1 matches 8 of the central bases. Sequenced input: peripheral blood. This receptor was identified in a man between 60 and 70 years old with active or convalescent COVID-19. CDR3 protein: CASSQDGTGFSYNEQFF. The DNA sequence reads TGCGCCAGCAGCCAAGACGGGACAGGCTTCTCCTACAATGAGCAGTTCTTC.